This T cell receptor (beta chain) was found in a study of post-analysis software for immune sequencing data. Findings and limits, study-wide: Samples from a shared batch, those prepared together, strongly co-clustered by F measure. Normalized Chao1 diversity was significantly reduced in patients versus controls. Patients had higher frequencies than controls of five or six TRBV segments, including TRBV5-6, TRBV5-1 and TRBV20-1.

Concerning this clonotype itself: Its target is unknown.

Germline V gene sequence: CDR1 SGHDN, CDR2 FVKESK. The CDR3 runs to 15 residues. The V and J ends lost 3 bases and 4 bases, in that order; junction bases with no gene match: 5. Each TCR beta cDNA library carried unique molecular identifiers. TCRdb processed the PCR reads anew with MiXCR; each CDR3 protein has one entry. The repertoire holds about 540,000 distinct CDR3 sequences, with approximately 31% as singletons. The chain combines TRBV14 with TRBJ2-1, with 8 bases lining up with TRBD2. Sequencing was done on a sample of blood. This receptor was taken from a girl aged 2-17 years with multiple sclerosis. As DNA, the CDR3 is TGTGCCAGCAGCCAGTTAACTAGCGGATACAATGAGCAGTTCTTC. Translation: CASSQLTSGYNEQFF.